This T cell receptor (beta chain) was found in a study of response to subunit inactivated influenza vaccine. Overall study results and limits: Each seasonal influenza vaccination recruits few new T cells, the authors suggested.

TCRdb re-called the RT-PCR reads with MiXCR, one entry per CDR3 protein. The sample has about 700,000 distinct CDR3 sequences, more than 15% seen once. Germline V gives CDR1 SQVTM, CDR2 ANQGSEA. V trimming: 5 bases; J trimming: 4 bases; junction bases outside the gene matches: 1. The CDR3 has 12 residues. With regard to this clonotype: The antigen remains undetermined.

This TCR derives from a man aged 45-65 years who received an inactivated influenza vaccine. The chain couples TRBV29-1 to TRBJ2-2, with TRBD2 matching 7 bases. The starting material was PBMCs from blood, obtained 12 days after vaccination. In DNA form, the CDR3 reads TGCAGCGTTCCGGGGGGCACCGGGGAGCTGTTTTTT. Protein: CSVPGGTGELFF.